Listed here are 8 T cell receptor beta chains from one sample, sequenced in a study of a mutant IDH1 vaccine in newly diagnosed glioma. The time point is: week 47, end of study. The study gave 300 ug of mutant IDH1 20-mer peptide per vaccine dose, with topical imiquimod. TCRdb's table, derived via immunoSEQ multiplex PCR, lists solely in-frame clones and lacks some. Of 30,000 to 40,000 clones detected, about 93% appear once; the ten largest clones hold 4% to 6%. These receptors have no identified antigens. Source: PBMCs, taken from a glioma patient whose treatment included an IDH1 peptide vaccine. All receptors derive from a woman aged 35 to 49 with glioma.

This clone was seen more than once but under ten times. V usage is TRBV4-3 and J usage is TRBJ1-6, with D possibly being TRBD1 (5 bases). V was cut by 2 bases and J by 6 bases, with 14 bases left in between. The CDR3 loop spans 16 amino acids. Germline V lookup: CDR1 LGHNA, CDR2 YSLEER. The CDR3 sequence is CASSQQSGGINSPLHF. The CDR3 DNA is TGCGCCAGCAGCCAACAAAGCGGGGGAATTAATTCACCCCTCCACTTT.

CDR3 region: CASSKQGLGNQPQHF. The CDR3 DNA reads TGCGCCAGCAGCAAGCAGGGGTTGGGCAATCAGCCCCAGCATTTT. This chain joins TRBV5-1 and TRBJ1-5; possible D gene TRBD1, 6 bases. Germline V gene data show CDR1 as SGHRS and CDR2 as YFSETQ. CDR3 length: 15 amino acids. The V end lost 4 bases, the J end lost 2 bases, and 13 bases lay between the germline ends.

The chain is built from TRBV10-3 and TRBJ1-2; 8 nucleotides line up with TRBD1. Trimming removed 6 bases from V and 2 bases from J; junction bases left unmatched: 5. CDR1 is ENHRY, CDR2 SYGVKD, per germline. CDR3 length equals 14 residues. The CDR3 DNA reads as TGTGCCATCAGGGACAGGGCCTCGAACTATGGCTACACCTTC. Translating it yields CAIRDRASNYGYTF.

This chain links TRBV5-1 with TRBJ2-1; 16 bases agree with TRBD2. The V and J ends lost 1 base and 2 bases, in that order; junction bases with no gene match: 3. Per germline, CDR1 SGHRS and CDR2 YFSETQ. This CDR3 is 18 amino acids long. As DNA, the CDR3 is TGCGCCAGCAGCTTGCCGGGACTAGCGGGGGGGGCCTACAATGAGCAGTTCTTC. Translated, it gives CASSLPGLAGGAYNEQFF.

The CDR3 loop reads CASSGPGGYGYTF. The CDR3, as DNA: TGTGCCAGCAGTGGGCCCGGCGGCTATGGCTACACCTTC. The rearrangement joins TRBV5-4 to TRBJ1-2; no reliable D call. This CDR3 is 13 amino acids long. Per germline, CDR1 SGHNT and CDR2 YYREEE (reference sequence). The ends were cut back, 5 bases at V and 4 bases at J, with 12 bases in the middle.

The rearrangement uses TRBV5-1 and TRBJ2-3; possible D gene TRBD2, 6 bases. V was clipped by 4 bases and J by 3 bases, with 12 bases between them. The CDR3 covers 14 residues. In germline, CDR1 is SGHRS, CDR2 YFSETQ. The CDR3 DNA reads TGCGCCAGCAGCGGGGGGAGGAGTACAGATACGCAGTATTTT. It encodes CASSGGRSTDTQYF. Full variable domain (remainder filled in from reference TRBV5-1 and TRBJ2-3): KAGVTQTPRYLIKTRGQQVTLSCSPISGHRSVSWYQQTPGQGLQFLFEYFSETQRNKGNFPGRFSGRQFSNSRSEMNVSTLELGDSALYLCASSGGRSTDTQYFGPGTRLTVL.

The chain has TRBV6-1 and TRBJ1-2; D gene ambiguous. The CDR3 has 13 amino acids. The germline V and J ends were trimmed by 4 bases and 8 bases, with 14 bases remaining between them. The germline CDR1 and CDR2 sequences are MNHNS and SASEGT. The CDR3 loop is CASSVLGFDGYTF. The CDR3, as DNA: TGTGCCAGCAGTGTTTTAGGGTTTGACGGCTACACCTTC.

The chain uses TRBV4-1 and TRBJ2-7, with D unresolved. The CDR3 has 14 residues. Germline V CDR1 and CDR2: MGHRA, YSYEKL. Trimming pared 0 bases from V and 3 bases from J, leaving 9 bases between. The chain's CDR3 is CASSQDHGRYEQYF. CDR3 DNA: TGCGCCAGCAGCCAAGACCACGGACGCTACGAGCAGTACTTC.